This record covers a single T cell receptor beta chain. This entry comes from a study of blood T cell repertoires in COVID-19. Study-wide context: Sample material is recorded as cDNA or gDNA derived from T cells, B-cell-depleted T cells, or PBMCs.

Using immunoSEQ multiplex PCR, the repertoire was profiled, and TCRdb retains in-frame clones only, with some absent. The repertoire has fewer than 250,000 clones, roughly nine tenths of them found once; the top ten carry more than 0.95%. The CDR3 runs 13 residues. Germline values: CDR1 WSHSY, CDR2 SAAADI. Losses at the gene ends were 8 bases for V and 4 bases for J; bases not matched to a gene: 7. The receptor comes from a man aged 25 to 45 with acute or convalescent COVID-19. The chain joins TRBV10-2 to TRBJ2-5; the match to TRBD1 covers 7 bases. Sequenced input: peripheral blood. CDR3 sequence (DNA): TGCGCCAGCCGGGACAGTGGGAGAGAGACCCAGTACTTC. As protein: CASRDSGRETQYF.